The TCR beta chain described here comes from a study of shared clonotypes between healthy human individuals. The V gene lost 6 bases and the J gene lost 7 bases, with 15 bases spanning the gap. Germline values: CDR1 LGHNT, CDR2 FRNRAP. This CDR3 region has 13 residues. Evenly divided among several immunoSEQ plates was the genomic DNA of each subset. The input for sorted-subset replicate PCRs was approximately 200 ng DNA, approximately 30,000 T cell genomes. Measured with immunoSEQ multiplex PCR; TCRdb has only the in-frame clones, and not every one. The sample shows approximately 320,000 clones, 87% of them seen only once. Study-level results: Rarefaction demonstrated incomplete sorted-subset sequencing despite large depth. About 5.2% was the fraction of naive CD4 clonotypes found shared across four donors.

This clone was seen just once. Its specificity is unknown. Material for sequencing was memory CD8+ T cells sorted from blood. Stated subset: CD45RO+ cells pooled with CCR7-negative TemRA cells. V usage is TRBV12-5 and J usage is TRBJ1-2; D gene unclear. The TCR sequence derives from a man aged 18 to 29 in good health. In nucleotides, the CDR3 is TGTGCTAGTGGCCCTGAACGGACGGGTGGCTACACCTTC. This gives the protein CASGPERTGGYTF.